This TCR beta chain was identified in a study of T cells in Graves' hyperthyroidism and ophthalmopathy. Germline CDR1 SGHAT, CDR2 FQNNGV. The CDR3 consists of 16 residues. With V trimmed by 4 bases and J by 1 base, 5 bases remained unmatched. Study results and caveats: Most thyroid clonotypes expanded above 0.001 were also detected in blood.

This clonotype was detected many times. Its antigen remains unknown. The TCR beta CDR3 regions underwent amplification using RNA transcripts as the source. HTBI primers were used for first-round RT-PCR of the TCR CDR3. MiXCR was run by TCRdb on the multiplex PCR reads, yielding one entry per CDR3 protein. The sample lists approximately 640,000 distinct CDR3 sequences; 15% to 20% were seen once. Graves' hyperthyroidism qualified as stable when ophthalmopathy did not progress within 18 months. This receptor was obtained from a man in his forties or fifties with Graves' hyperthyroidism. Input material: blood. The chain has TRBV11-2 and TRBJ2-2; 8 nucleotides match TRBD2. CDR3 sequence: CASSSWTSQNTGELFF. In DNA, the CDR3 is TGTGCCAGCAGCTCGTGGACTAGCCAGAACACCGGGGAGCTGTTTTTT.